This entry lists 8 T cell receptor beta chains sequenced from one sample in a study of tumor-infiltrating lymphocytes in primary liver carcinoma. Out of unsorted whole blood came the blood RNA, and germline DNA was extracted as well. A constant-region primer primed TCR beta cDNA synthesis from around 500 ng of total RNA. For TCR beta, libraries were produced by three nested multiplex PCR rounds using slightly modified ARM-PCR. TRBV1-TRBV30 forward and Cbeta reverse primers drove the first two approximately 11-cycle rounds. TCRdb re-called the multiplex PCR reads with MiXCR, one entry per CDR3 protein. Found here are around 330,000 distinct CDR3 sequences, 58% of them singletons; the top ten hold about a sixth. Sequencing was performed on peripheral blood. These receptors originate from a woman in her twenties or thirties with primary liver carcinoma and hepatitis B virus infection.

Concerning this clonotype itself: An end of the junction does not agree with germline; a read error may underlie this. In nucleotides, the CDR3 is TGTGCCAACAGCCTTGGGGACAGGAGAGGGGATACGCAGTATTTT. Translation gives CANSLGDRRGDTQYF. The chain uses TRBV11-2 and TRBJ2-3, with TRBD1 identical over 8 bases. CDR3 length equals 15 residues. Per germline, CDR1 SGHAT and CDR2 FQNNGV.

Concerning this clonotype itself: This sequence may be a read error, since a much larger clone differs from it by one base. The gene calls are TRBV6-5 and TRBJ2-1; weak D call: TRBD1 (5 bases). Trimming took 6 bases from V and 8 from J, leaving 20 bases between them. The CDR3 extends over 15 amino acids. The germline gives CDR1 MNHEY, CDR2 SVGAGI. The CDR3 loop is CASSLGLWGPDEQFF. DNA of the CDR3: TGTGCCAGCAGCCTTGGTCTATGGGGCCCCGATGAGCAGTTCTTC.

This clonotype came up many times. The rearrangement joins TRBV29-1 to TRBJ2-1; D is perhaps TRBD2 (6 bases). Trimming took 6 bases from V and 5 from J, leaving 14 bases between them. The CDR3 length is 13 residues. CDR1 is SQVTM, CDR2 ANQGSEA, per germline. CDR3 DNA sequence: TGCAGCGTCCTGGGGACTCGTAACAATGAGCAGTTCTTC. Its translation: CSVLGTRNNEQFF.

This clonotype showed up just once. In this CDR3 the conserved last residue, phenylalanine or tryptophan, is missing, so a read error is likely. The rearrangement links TRBV12-3 or TRBV12-4 to TRBJ2-7; D remains unclear. With 5 bases removed from V and 4 bases from J, the gap between germline ends came to 18 bases. This CDR3 has 15 amino acids. The CDR3 DNA is TGTGCCAGCAGTCTCCCTTCGCGAGAAGGGTACGAGCAGTACTTG. Translation gives CASSLPSREGYEQYL.

In its sample, this clonotype was seen many times. The V gene is TRBV11-2, the J gene TRBJ2-5; a possible D gene is TRBD1 (5 bases). The ends were cut back, 5 bases at V and 2 bases at J, with 6 bases in the middle. The CDR3 spans 12 residues. The V gene's germline CDR1 is SGHAT and CDR2 FQNNGV. The CDR3 DNA is TGTGCCAGCAGCCAGGGACAAGAGACCCAGTACTTC. This codes for CASSQGQETQYF.

The sample holds one count of this clonotype. The chain uses TRBV6-2 or TRBV6-3 and TRBJ2-3; 8 nucleotides line up with TRBD2. The CDR3 has 19 residues. Germline CDR1 and CDR2: MNHEY and SVGEGT. Germline trimming cut 6 bases from V and 4 bases from J; bases unmatched to any gene: 21. In DNA, the CDR3 is TGTGCCAGCAGAGCGGGAGAATCCTCTTTAGGGAAGTACTCAGATACGCAGTATTTT. The encoded protein is CASRAGESSLGKYSDTQYF.

Ten or more counts support this clonotype. The gene calls are TRBV11-3 and TRBJ2-5, with 9 bases matching TRBD2. The CDR3 is made up of 14 amino acids. With 2 bases clipped from V and 2 bases from J, the junction kept 0 bases outside the gene matches. From germline, CDR1 is SGHNT and CDR2 YENEEA. As DNA, the CDR3 is TGTGCCAGCAGCTTACTAGCGGGGCAAGAGACCCAGTACTTC. Translated, it gives CASSLLAGQETQYF.

As concerns this clonotype: This may be a read error, as it is one base from a much larger clone. The V gene is TRBV29-1, the J gene TRBJ1-1, with 7 bases identical to TRBD1. Germline CDR1 reads SQVTM; CDR2 reads ANQGSEA. The CDR3 is made up of 11 amino acids. After removal of 6 bases from V and 8 bases from J, the junction contained 6 bases not matched to a gene. The CDR3 is CSVLTGSEAFF. CDR3 sequence (DNA): TGCAGCGTGTTGACAGGGTCGGAAGCTTTCTTT.